This T cell receptor beta chain is drawn from a study of blood T cells in healthy people across ages. About the research overall: About one barcoded beta molecule was captured per two T cells (by template switching). Study results and limitations: The study regarded diversity estimates from one million T cells as underestimates.

The draw of peripheral blood yielded ten milliliters from each donor. Next came a second PCR, run for roughly 6 to 11 cycles, which used a sample-barcoded 5' primer along with a J-beta primer mix. TCRdb re-called the 5' RACE reads with MiXCR, one entry per CDR3 protein. The sample lists more than 700,000 distinct CDR3 sequences; roughly 53% were seen once. This clonotype has just one count. Its antigen remains unidentified. The CDR3 is 13 amino acids. Germline V gene data show CDR1 as SNHLY and CDR2 as FYNNEI. The V and J ends lost 2 bases and 12 bases respectively, with 11 bases between them. Sequenced sample: blood. The sequence came from an elderly man in good health. This rearrangement joins TRBV2 to TRBJ1-6; weak D call: TRBD1 (5 bases). CDR3 DNA sequence: TGTGCCAGCAGTGAATCCCGTAGGGGACCCCTCCACTTT. This encodes CASSESRRGPLHF.